Sequencing of this TCR beta chain was carried out in a study of shared clonotypes between healthy human individuals. Adult donors, all healthy and HIV-negative, had no recent acute infections or vaccinations. The donors, all of them Caucasian adults, lived in Nashville, Tennessee. Looked up from germline, CDR1 is LNHDA and CDR2 is SQIVND (reference sequence). Trimming cost V 3 bases and J 10 bases, with 20 bases left between them. This CDR3 spans 15 amino acids. Each subset's genomic DNA was split evenly across several immunoSEQ plates. Libraries were prepared by immunoSEQ multiplex PCR; TCRdb keeps only in-frame clonotypes and omits some of them. The repertoire holds some 2,500,000 clones, with roughly 93% as singletons.

This receptor was identified in a man between 18 and 35 years old in good health. Some clones in this sample may be carry-over from other donors' samples. Material for sequencing was naive CD4+ T cells from PBMCs. Subset: CD45RA+ positively selected. The chain links TRBV19 to TRBJ2-3; a possible D gene is TRBD2 (5 bases). CDR3 loop: CASSIGVVSGFPQYF. The CDR3 coding sequence is TGTGCCAGTAGTATCGGAGTAGTGTCGGGGTTTCCGCAGTATTTT. Together with reference TRBV19 and TRBJ2-3, the CDR3 gives the full variable domain: DGGITQSPKYLFRKEGQNVTLSCEQNLNHDAMYWYRQDPGQGLRLIYYSQIVNDFQKGDIAEGYSVSREKKESFPLTVTSAQKNPTAFYLCASSIGVVSGFPQYFGPGTRLTVL.